This T cell receptor beta chain emerged from a study of naive and memory T cell subsets. The beta constant-region primer was an equimolar mix of two oligonucleotides covering TRBC1 and TRBC2. TCRdb used MiXCR to reprocess the UMI-ligation and nested PCR reads, holding one entry per CDR3 protein. The sample shows 100,000 or so distinct CDR3 sequences, over 7% of them seen only once. Study outcomes and limitations: Diversity fell and Gini index rose from naive through CM, EM, EMRA. Activation and differentiation may alter RNA-based TCR counts.

Germline CDR1 SNHLY, CDR2 FYNNEI. This CDR3 comprises 14 residues. Trimming left V 5 bases short and J 10 bases short, with 19 bases between. In this sample, this clonotype turned up a few times. Its antigen is unknown. The chain couples TRBV2 to TRBJ2-3; D not resolved. The sample taken for sequencing was central memory CD4+ T cells from blood. The TCR was taken from a human donor in good health. In DNA form, the CDR3 reads TGTGCCAGCAGTACCGGGCAAAAGGGCCTTCCGCAGTATTTT. Translating gives CASSTGQKGLPQYF.